Listed here are 20 T cell receptor beta chains from one sample, sequenced in a study of radiotherapy plus CTLA-4 blockade in lung cancer. Some clones are missing from TCRdb's copy, which holds only in-frame ones; the method was immunoSEQ multiplex PCR. The data contain nearly 110,000 clones, 85% of them singletons. The sequencing used peripheral blood, collected from a patient treated with radiotherapy plus ipilimumab. Every receptor here comes from a human donor with non-small cell lung cancer that progressed on radiotherapy plus ipilimumab. Some clones in this sample may be carry-over from other donors' samples.

This rearrangement joins TRBV7-2 to TRBJ1-4, with a possible D match to TRBD1 (5 bases). The V end was cut by 5 bases, the J end by 7 bases, with 17 bases between. The CDR3 is 15 residues long. Germline CDR1 and CDR2: SGHTA and FQGNSA. The CDR3 region is CASSQEGGGSEKLFF. CDR3 in DNA: TGTGCCAGCAGCCAAGAGGGTGGGGGTAGTGAAAAACTGTTTTTT.

The rearrangement links TRBV5-1 to TRBJ2-5; TRBD1 matches at 11 bases. V lost 4 bases and J lost 2; bases outside the gene matches: 7. The CDR3 has 16 amino acids. The V gene's germline CDR1 is SGHRS and CDR2 YFSETQ. The CDR3 region has the DNA TGCGCCAGCAGCCTAGGACAGGGGGCGCAACAAGAGACCCAGTACTTC. This sequence encodes CASSLGQGAQQETQYF.

The chain is built from TRBV19 and TRBJ2-7, with 9 bases lining up with TRBD2. The germline V gene encodes CDR1 LNHDA and CDR2 SQIVND (reference sequence). The CDR3 sequence is 16 residues long. V lost 1 base to trimming and J lost 3 bases; unmatched junction nucleotides: 7. The CDR3 here is CASSIAGAGGIYEQYF. As DNA, the CDR3 is TGTGCCAGTAGTATAGCGGGCGCGGGGGGGATCTACGAGCAGTACTTC.

The DNA of the CDR3 is TGTGCCAGCAGCTTAGCGCGAGACACAGATACGCAGTATTTT. This sequence encodes CASSLARDTDTQYF. The chain carries TRBV7-2 and TRBJ2-3; D is undetermined. The CDR3 length is 14 residues. CDR1 and CDR2 (germline): SGHTA, FQGNSA. With 0 bases removed from V and 2 bases from J, the gap between germline ends came to 6 bases.

This clone was seen just once. This chain joins TRBV9 and TRBJ2-2; TRBD1 agrees at 9 bases. This CDR3 has 16 residues. Germline V gene sequence: CDR1 SGDLS, CDR2 YYNGEE. V lost 3 bases, J lost 0 bases, and 3 bases stayed unmatched. In DNA, the CDR3 is TGTGCCAGCAGCGGGGACAGGGCCACGAACACCGGGGAGCTGTTTTTT. Its protein product is CASSGDRATNTGELFF.

The rearrangement joins TRBV7-2 to TRBJ1-5; a possible D gene is TRBD1 (5 bases). The V gene lost 1 base and the J gene lost 6 bases, with 13 bases spanning the gap. CDR3 length: 15 residues. CDR1 is SGHTA, CDR2 FQGNSA, per germline. DNA for the CDR3: TGTGCCAGCAGCTTAGTAGGGACCGGGGGTCAGCCCCAGCATTTT. This gives the protein CASSLVGTGGQPQHF.

V usage is TRBV4-2 and J usage is TRBJ2-2, with 8 bases that match TRBD1. This CDR3 has 14 amino acids. Germline CDR1 reads LGHNA; CDR2 reads YNFKEQ. The V gene end was trimmed by 6 bases and the J gene end by 3 bases; junction bases not matched to a gene: 3. The CDR3 is CASSGQGDTGELFF. DNA of the CDR3: TGTGCCAGCAGTGGACAGGGTGACACCGGGGAGCTGTTTTTT.

This clone was seen just once. DNA of the CDR3: TGTGCCAGCAGCCCAACCGGGACAGTGGATTCACCCCTCCACTTT. Residues: CASSPTGTVDSPLHF. The chain links TRBV4-2 to TRBJ1-6, with 7 bases fitting TRBD1. This CDR3 is 15 amino acids long. Germline V gene data show CDR1 as LGHNA and CDR2 as YNFKEQ. The V and J ends lost 4 bases and 8 bases, in that order; junction bases with no gene match: 8.

The V call is TRBV9, the J call TRBJ2-7, with TRBD1 matching over 8 bases. Germline assignment: CDR1 SGDLS and CDR2 YYNGEE. The ends lost 4 bases at V and 1 base at J; junction bases unmatched: 7. This CDR3 has 15 amino acids. In DNA, the CDR3 is TGTGCCAGCAGCCCAGGAGGGACAGGATCCTACGAGCAGTACTTC. Translating gives CASSPGGTGSYEQYF.

V usage is TRBV6-6 and J usage is TRBJ1-4, with D hard to call. The V and J ends lost 5 bases and 2 bases respectively, with 12 bases between them. Germline V gene lookup returns CDR1 MNHNY and CDR2 SVGAGI (reference sequence). This CDR3 region has 15 residues. The CDR3: CASSPFGVTNEKLFF. The CDR3 nucleotides are TGTGCCAGCAGTCCCTTTGGGGTGACTAATGAAAAACTGTTTTTT.

The chain is built from TRBV4-2 and TRBJ2-1; TRBD1 matches at 9 bases. This CDR3 has 15 residues. Germline V gene data show CDR1 as LGHNA and CDR2 as YNFKEQ. Trimming cost V 0 bases and J 8 bases; bases outside gene matches: 5. CDR3 loop: CASSQDARTGDEQFF. Written as DNA, the CDR3 is TGTGCCAGCAGCCAAGATGCGCGGACAGGGGATGAGCAGTTCTTC.

The chain has TRBV2 and TRBJ1-2; 9 nucleotides line up with TRBD1. The trim removed 10 bases at V and 3 bases at J, leaving 9 bases unmatched. This CDR3 spans 14 amino acids. The V gene's germline CDR1 is SNHLY and CDR2 FYNNEI. DNA of the CDR3: TGTGCCACCTCACCGGACAGGGGCTACTATGGCTACACCTTC. Its protein is CATSPDRGYYGYTF.

This CDR3 is CASSIEPGQARSQPQHF. In nucleotides, the CDR3 is TGTGCCAGTAGTATAGAACCGGGACAGGCCCGGAGTCAGCCCCAGCATTTT. The genes are TRBV19 and TRBJ1-5; TRBD1 agrees at 8 bases. This CDR3 comprises 17 residues. J lost 6 bases, V lost 0 bases, and 10 bases had no gene match. Germline-derived CDR1 and CDR2 are LNHDA and SQIVND (reference sequence).

For the CDR3, the DNA is TGTGCCAGCAGTCCCGGGAGACTCTATGGCTACACCTTC. Translation gives CASSPGRLYGYTF. V is TRBV27 and J is TRBJ1-2; D gene ambiguous. Looked up from germline, CDR1 is MNHEY and CDR2 is SMNVEV (reference sequence). Trimming took 5 bases from V and 4 from J, leaving 11 bases between them. The CDR3 loop spans 13 amino acids.

This chain joins TRBV28 and TRBJ1-1; TRBD1 might be the D (6 bases). The V and J ends lost 1 base and 1 base respectively, with 13 bases between them. CDR1 is MDHEN and CDR2 is SYDVKM in the germline V gene. This CDR3 spans 16 amino acids. CDR3 nucleotides: TGTGCCAGCAGTTTATTTGCAGGGGCAAGGAACACTGAAGCTTTCTTT. It yields the protein CASSLFAGARNTEAFF.

Of note for this clone: Other DNA sequences within the sample encode an identical CDR3. CDR3 DNA sequence: TGTGCCAGCAGCCTTGGACAGGGAAGCACAGATACGCAGTATTTT. It encodes CASSLGQGSTDTQYF. V usage is TRBV11-3 and J usage is TRBJ2-3; 8 nucleotides match TRBD1. V shed 5 bases and J 0 bases; nucleotides not matched to a gene: 4. This CDR3 has 15 amino acids. CDR1 and CDR2 (germline): SGHNT, YENEEA.

The chain combines TRBV14 with TRBJ2-7; possible D gene TRBD1, 6 bases. V was clipped by 2 bases and J by 6 bases, with 17 bases between them. The CDR3 spans 15 residues. Germline V gene lookup returns CDR1 SGHDN and CDR2 FVKESK. The CDR3: CASSQIGYRDFEQYF. CDR3 coding DNA: TGTGCCAGCAGCCAAATTGGGTACAGGGATTTCGAGCAGTACTTC.

This clone was counted between two and nine times. The genes are TRBV21-1 and TRBJ2-5. TRBV21-1 is annotated as a pseudogene. The CDR3 is 10 residues long. This chain's CDR3 is CASSKETQYF. The CDR3 DNA sequence: TGTGCCAGCAGCAAAGAGACCCAGTACTTC.

This clone was picked up one time. For the CDR3, the DNA is TGCGCCAGCAGCTTAGGTGCTGGGTTGGCGACAGATACGCAGTATTTT. Amino acid sequence: CASSLGAGLATDTQYF. The V and J genes are TRBV5-1 and TRBJ2-3; D is unresolved. From germline, CDR1 is SGHRS and CDR2 YFSETQ. The CDR3 contains 16 residues. V lost 2 bases and J 3 bases, leaving 16 bases between the germline ends.

The chain recombines TRBV11-2 with TRBJ2-7; tentatively, D is TRBD1 or TRBD2 (5 bases each). The CDR3 contains 14 residues. Trimming pared 4 bases from V and 3 bases from J, leaving 13 bases between. Germline loops: CDR1 SGHAT, CDR2 FQNNGV. This CDR3 reads CASSSQMGRYEQYF. Here the CDR3 DNA reads TGTGCCAGCAGCTCTCAAATGGGACGCTACGAGCAGTACTTC. Full variable domain (outside the CDR3, taken from reference TRBV11-2 and TRBJ2-7): EAGVAQSPRYKIIEKRQSVAFWCNPISGHATLYWYQQILGQGPKLLIQFQNNGVVDDSQLPKDRFSAERLKGVDSTLKIQPAKLEDSAVYLCASSSQMGRYEQYFGPGTRLTVT.